Shown below are 30 T cell receptor beta chains from a single sample sequenced in a study of technical replicates of blood from a handful of donors (dated by TCRdb to the late 2010s). Libraries were prepared through the immunoSEQ multiplex PCR assay. TCRdb took over this immuneACCESS table, retaining in-frame rearrangements with V and J assigned. Such tables are incomplete; in checked studies, under half of the missing clones stem from an unresolved V gene, and the remainder is unexplained. Present in this sample are about 97,000 clones, about 95% of which were seen just once. The ten most abundant clones make up 0.3% to 0.35% of the sample. Sequencing input: T cells isolated from PBMCs. All receptors come from a human donor in good health.

This chain joins TRBV29-1 and TRBJ1-1, with D possibly TRBD1 on 6 matching bases. Germline CDR1 is SQVTM and CDR2 is ANQGSEA. CDR3 length: 11 amino acids. V was pared by 4 bases and J by 4 bases, with 7 bases between. The CDR3 loop is CSVVRGTEAFF. The CDR3, as DNA: TGCAGCGTTGTCAGGGGCACTGAAGCTTTCTTT.

V is TRBV28 and J is TRBJ1-2; 10 bases match TRBD1. V was clipped by 10 bases and J by 7 bases; unmatched bases: 12. The germline gives CDR1 MDHEN, CDR2 SYDVKM. This CDR3 is 14 amino acids long. In nucleotides, the CDR3 is TGTGCCACCCTCCGGGGACAGGGGAAAGGTGGCTACACCTTC. It codes for CATLRGQGKGGYTF.

The J gene is TRBJ1-4, the V gene TRBV19; D is unclear. Germline V gene sequence: CDR1 LNHDA, CDR2 SQIVND (reference sequence). V was clipped by 1 base and J by 3 bases, with 9 bases between them. The CDR3 covers 15 residues. The CDR3: CASSIGPGSNEKLFF. The CDR3 DNA sequence: TGTGCCAGTAGTATAGGTCCGGGTTCTAATGAAAAACTGTTTTTT.

V and J are TRBV4-3 and TRBJ1-4; no definite D call. Trimming shortened V by 5 bases and J by 0 bases, and 13 bases separated the two germline ends. This CDR3 is 16 amino acids long. Germline V gene data show CDR1 as LGHNA and CDR2 as YSLEER. CDR3 sequence (DNA): TGCGCCAGCAGCTCAAGTTCTATTGCAACTAATGAAAAACTGTTTTTT. Its translation: CASSSSSIATNEKLFF.

This chain connects TRBV6-5 to TRBJ2-3; TRBD2 is a possible D gene (6 bases). Germline assignment: CDR1 MNHEY and CDR2 SVGAGI. Trimming took 10 bases from V and 2 from J, leaving 16 bases between them. The CDR3 consists of 14 residues. CDR3 sequence reads: CATAYGTVTDTQYF. The CDR3 nucleotides are TGTGCCACCGCGTACGGGACTGTCACAGATACGCAGTATTTT.

This chain joins TRBV9 and TRBJ1-2, with D tentatively TRBD1 (6 bases). The V and J ends lost 0 bases and 2 bases respectively, with 8 bases between them. From germline, CDR1 is SGDLS and CDR2 YYNGEE. This CDR3 contains 14 residues. This CDR3 is CASSVDRENYGYTF. Written as DNA, the CDR3 is TGTGCCAGCAGCGTAGACAGGGAAAACTATGGCTACACCTTC.

J is TRBJ1-4 and V is TRBV7-8, with 8 nucleotides matching TRBD1. V gave up 1 base and J gave up 5 bases; unmatched junction bases: 0. This CDR3 comprises 14 residues. In germline, CDR1 is SGHVS, CDR2 FQNEAQ. CDR3 residues: CASSLGQGNEKLFF. In DNA, the CDR3 is TGTGCCAGCAGCTTAGGACAGGGGAATGAAAAACTGTTTTTT.

The chain links TRBV7-9 to TRBJ1-2, with D maybe TRBD1 (5 bases). The V end lost 6 bases, the J end lost 1 base, and 18 bases lay between the germline ends. This CDR3 comprises 16 residues. Per the germline V gene, CDR1 is SEHNR and CDR2 is FQNEAQ (reference sequence). The CDR3 loop is CASSIGATAFNYGYTF. The CDR3 DNA reads TGTGCCAGCAGTATAGGGGCGACAGCCTTTAACTATGGCTACACCTTC.

V and J are TRBV6-1 and TRBJ2-1, with 9 bases aligning to TRBD2. Trimming took 3 bases from V and 4 from J; bases not matched to a gene: 7. Germline V gene lookup returns CDR1 MNHNS and CDR2 SASEGT. The CDR3 runs to 16 residues. Here the CDR3 reads CASSDLAGRTYNEQFF. For the CDR3, the DNA is TGTGCCAGCAGTGATCTAGCGGGACGAACATACAATGAGCAGTTCTTC.

The chain uses TRBV7-2 and TRBJ2-2; D possibly corresponds to TRBD2 (6 bases). Trimming cost V 1 base and J 5 bases, with 14 bases left between them. This CDR3 is 16 amino acids long. CDR1 is SGHTA, CDR2 FQGNSA, per germline. The CDR3: CASSLVPGVRTGELFF. In DNA form, the CDR3 reads TGTGCCAGCAGCTTAGTGCCGGGAGTAAGGACCGGGGAGCTGTTTTTT. The full variable domain, rest sourced from reference TRBV7-2 and TRBJ2-2, is GAGVSQSPSNKVTEKGKDVELRCDPISGHTALYWYRQSLGQGLEFLIYFQGNSAPDKSGLPSDRFSAERTGGSVSTLTIQRTQQEDSAVYLCASSLVPGVRTGELFFGEGSRLTVL.

This rearrangement joins TRBV6-1 to TRBJ2-2; the D gene is possibly TRBD1 (5 bases). V gave up 5 bases and J gave up 4 bases, with 8 bases separating them. The V gene's germline CDR1 is MNHNS and CDR2 SASEGT. CDR3 length: 13 amino acids. CDR3 in DNA: TGTGCCAGCAGTACAGGATTCACCGGGGAGCTGTTTTTT. Amino acids: CASSTGFTGELFF.

The chain has TRBV28 and TRBJ2-1; 14 bases align to TRBD2. From germline, CDR1 is MDHEN and CDR2 SYDVKM. This CDR3 comprises 16 residues. The ends lost 6 bases at V and 7 bases at J; junction bases unmatched: 8. The CDR3 nucleotides are TGTGCCAGCAGCCCTCTGACTAGCGGGAGGGGGAATGAGCAGTTCTTC. Translation: CASSPLTSGRGNEQFF.

This chain links TRBV20-1 with TRBJ2-1; D unclear. Germline V CDR1 and CDR2: DFQATT, SNEGSKA (reference sequence). CDR3 length: 10 amino acids. Between the trimmed V and J ends, which lost 7 bases and 4 bases, there was a span of 5 bases. The CDR3 loop is CSGRYNEQFF. CDR3 coding DNA: TGCAGTGGGCGGTACAATGAGCAGTTCTTC.

This chain links TRBV7-9 with TRBJ1-5, with D uncertain. Per germline, CDR1 SEHNR and CDR2 FQNEAQ (reference sequence). V was cut by 1 base and J by 12 bases, with 13 bases left in between. CDR3 size: 13 residues. The CDR3 loop is CASSLGPSMHQHF. The CDR3 region has the DNA TGTGCCAGCAGCTTAGGGCCATCCATGCACCAGCATTTT.

This clone was picked up one time. The V call is TRBV7-2, the J call TRBJ2-3; D gene unclear. CDR1 and CDR2 (germline): SGHTA, FQGNSA. The V end was cut by 1 base, the J end by 0 bases, with 8 bases between. This CDR3 is 15 amino acids long. CDR3 bases: TGTGCCAGCAGCTTAGAGGCCAGGAGCACAGATACGCAGTATTTT. Protein sequence: CASSLEARSTDTQYF.

The chain combines TRBV19 with TRBJ1-2; TRBD1 might be the D (5 bases). Germline V gene lookup returns CDR1 LNHDA and CDR2 SQIVND (reference sequence). The CDR3 consists of 16 residues. V was cut by 9 bases and J by 3 bases, with 23 bases left in between. CDR3 coding DNA: TGTGCCAGGGAGGGACCGCTGAAGAAGTTTGACTATGGCTACACCTTC. It specifies CAREGPLKKFDYGYTF.

CDR3 loop: CSVQEEGLSTDTQYF. CDR3 nucleotide sequence: TGCAGCGTTCAGGAGGAAGGGTTAAGCACAGATACGCAGTATTTT. The rearrangement uses TRBV29-1 and TRBJ2-3; TRBD2 might be the D (5 bases). CDR1 is SQVTM, CDR2 ANQGSEA, per germline. There are 15 residues in the CDR3. Trimming removed 5 bases from V and 0 bases from J, with 15 bases in between.

This sequence joins TRBV4-1 and TRBJ1-5, with D unclear. V dropped 0 bases and J dropped 8 bases, with 8 bases sitting between them. The CDR3 is 13 amino acids. Looked up from germline, CDR1 is MGHRA and CDR2 is YSYEKL. As DNA, the CDR3 is TGCGCCAGCAGCCAAGATCTCGAGGAGCCCCAGCATTTT. Its protein is CASSQDLEEPQHF.

The CDR3 bases are TGTGCCAGTAGTATTTGGGGACTCCAGGAAAAACTGTTTTTT. It translates to CASSIWGLQEKLFF. The V call is TRBV19, the J call TRBJ1-4; TRBD1 is a possible D gene (5 bases). CDR3 length equals 14 residues. Trimming removed 3 bases at V and 8 bases at J, with 13 bases between. The germline gives CDR1 LNHDA, CDR2 SQIVND (reference sequence).

This chain uses TRBV10-2 with TRBJ2-5, with D unresolved. Trimming stripped 0 bases from V and 4 bases from J, with 3 bases between. Germline V CDR1 and CDR2: WSHSY, SAAADI. The length of the CDR3 is 12 residues. The CDR3 coding sequence is TGCGCCAGCAGTGAGTCGCGAGAGACCCAGTACTTC. Amino acid sequence: CASSESRETQYF.

This sequence joins TRBV5-1 and TRBJ2-5, with TRBD1 matching over 9 bases. Per the germline V gene, CDR1 is SGHRS and CDR2 is YFSETQ. The CDR3 covers 16 residues. Germline trimming cut 3 bases from V and 4 bases from J; bases unmatched to any gene: 10. The CDR3 loop is CASSSQQGAIGETQYF. The CDR3 DNA follows: TGCGCCAGCAGCTCTCAACAGGGGGCCATAGGAGAGACCCAGTACTTC.

The chain joins TRBV9 to TRBJ2-5, with D perhaps matching TRBD2 (6 bases). CDR1 and CDR2 from the germline V gene are SGDLS and YYNGEE. Trimming pared 0 bases from V and 4 bases from J, leaving 19 bases between. This CDR3 region has 17 residues. The CDR3 bases are TGTGCCAGCAGCGTAGCCGACCTTGACGGGGGTTTAGAGACCCAGTACTTC. This gives the protein CASSVADLDGGLETQYF.

The rearrangement joins TRBV27 to TRBJ2-7, with 10 bases fitting TRBD1. Germline values: CDR1 MNHEY, CDR2 SMNVEV (reference sequence). After removal of 3 bases from V and 4 bases from J, the junction contained 9 bases not matched to a gene. The CDR3 is 16 residues long. CDR3: CASSLSAGTGVYEQYF. The DNA of the CDR3 is TGTGCCAGCAGTTTGTCCGCCGGGACAGGGGTTTACGAGCAGTACTTC.

In its sample, this clone was seen once. The chain links TRBV21-1 to TRBJ2-2; no DNA check was done on the table's D call, TRBD1. TRBV21-1 is designated a pseudogene. This CDR3 is built from 16 residues. The CDR3 nucleotides read TGTGCCAGCAGCGTCTGCGGGACAGGGGAAACCGGGGAGCTGTTTTTT. It translates to CASSVCGTGETGELFF.

The rearrangement joins TRBV18 to TRBJ2-3, with TRBD1 matching 9 bases. J was trimmed by 1 base and V by 4 bases; bases with no gene match: 0. Germline V gives CDR1 KGHSH, CDR2 LQKENI. The length of the CDR3 is 14 residues. The chain's CDR3 is CASSRTGGTDTQYF. CDR3 nucleotides: TGTGCCAGCTCACGGACAGGGGGCACAGATACGCAGTATTTT.

The gene calls are TRBV10-3 and TRBJ2-3; 7 bases are shared with TRBD2. V lost 4 bases to trimming and J lost 6 bases; unmatched junction nucleotides: 10. The CDR3 loop spans 15 amino acids. Per germline, CDR1 ENHRY and CDR2 SYGVKD. The CDR3 nucleotides are TGTGCCATCAGTGCTCTAGCGGAGAAAGGGGATACGCAGTATTTT. It translates to CAISALAEKGDTQYF.

The V call is TRBV28, the J call TRBJ2-7; 8 bases match TRBD2. The CDR3 is 14 amino acids. Looked up from germline, CDR1 is MDHEN and CDR2 is SYDVKM. V trimming: 5 bases; J trimming: 3 bases; junction bases outside the gene matches: 6. Here the CDR3 reads CASSSSGTSYEQYF. CDR3 nucleotides: TGTGCCAGCAGTAGTAGCGGGACCAGCTACGAGCAGTACTTC.

The CDR3 sequence: CASSQEVSGSTGELFF. The CDR3 DNA follows: TGTGCCAGCAGCCAAGAGGTTAGCGGGAGCACCGGGGAGCTGTTTTTT. The V and J genes are TRBV4-2 and TRBJ2-2; 9 bases are a match to TRBD2. The CDR3 totals 16 residues. CDR1 LGHNA and CDR2 YNFKEQ come from the germline V gene. V shed 0 bases, J shed 4 bases, and the junction held 3 bases outside the gene matches.

This clone was detected only a few times. J is TRBJ1-1 and V is TRBV30; TRBD1 agrees at 9 bases. J gave up 5 bases and V 2 bases, and 15 bases lay outside the gene matches. The length of the CDR3 is 17 residues. Germline CDR1 and CDR2: GTSNPN and SVGIG (reference sequence). CDR3: CAWSPRDRVFYRTEAFF. The CDR3 DNA reads TGTGCCTGGAGTCCCCGGGACAGGGTATTTTATAGGACTGAAGCTTTCTTT.

The chain combines TRBV9 with TRBJ2-1; tentative D call: TRBD2 (6 bases). This CDR3 has 14 residues. V lost 4 bases, J lost 1 base, and 9 bases lay in between. The germline gives CDR1 SGDLS, CDR2 YYNGEE. CDR3 region: CASSLLASYNEQFF. CDR3 coding DNA: TGTGCCAGCAGCCTTCTAGCGTCCTACAATGAGCAGTTCTTC.